Given below is one T cell receptor (beta chain) in context. A few counts support this clonotype. The target of this receptor is not known. Nothing much larger sits one base from this clone, and base qualities are not available. The label giving this sample's time point can be read as: pre-sensitization, week 0. Reading the label with the study, this specimen's treatment or condition is: therapeutic diphenylcyclopropenone sensitization with weekly scalp DPC. Blood at each patch-test visit was drawn before the patch test was applied. To be eligible, patients had to be aged 18 to 70, diagnosed with alopecia and judged suitable for DPC therapy, while pregnant patients were excluded. Total RNA was extracted from unfractionated whole blood collected in Tempus Blood RNA tubes. From its cysteine to its phenylalanine, the CDR3 spans 13 amino acids. Only CDR3 DNA remains: 39 bases, in frame from the first base. CDR1 and CDR2 were assigned from the germline V gene as MNHEY and SVGEGT. The germline V end is reduced by 2 bases and the J end by 5 bases; junction bases left unmatched: 2.

This specimen belongs to a study of human T cells and chemical hapten exposure (dated by TCRdb to the early 2020s). Concerning the study at large: For sensitization, 2% DPC in acetone was applied to an approximately 2 cm by approximately 2 cm area of upper inner arm skin. Nearly 30 alopecia patients provided blood for TCR sequencing at one to four time points (pre-sensitization, 2, 6 and 24 weeks). Libraries were pooled for sequencing, and per-sample TCR yields varied mainly because of small differences in library volumes within the pool. Blood was sampled from patients pre-sensitization (week 0) and at 2, 6 and about 24 weeks after DPC sensitization. Patch tests used Finn chambers with 0.01% DPC on the upper back, scored after 6 days by International Contact Dermatitis Research Group standards. This study followed changes in the peripheral blood TCR repertoire in vivo during primary and secondary sensitization of alopecia patients to the hapten diphenylcyclopropenone (DPC). Throughout the approximately 25-week study period, patients were also given weekly therapeutic DPC doses on the scalp. The mostly female patient cohort included alopecia areata with under or over 50% scalp involvement, alopecia totalis and alopecia universalis. Results and caveats for the whole study, not just this receptor: Patch test score was positively correlated with the number of PT1 expanded TCRs, with significance at thresholds 8, 16 and 32 but not at 4. Alopecia, a presumed autoimmune disease, was present in all patients, so the immune response of the patients might differ from that of healthy individuals. Expanded TCRs formed significantly more large CDR3 similarity clusters than pre-sensitization or healthy control sets, consistent with antigen-driven responses. Repeated subsampling changed both the strength of the expansion versus patch-test correlation and the threshold at which that correlation became significant. The number of TCRs above 1 in 1000 frequency did not change with DPC sensitization; there was no evidence of global repertoire structure alterations.

Libraries were made using RACE. TCRdb shows the sequencer as NextSeq 500. During library preparation, unique molecular identifiers were attached to individual cDNA molecules so that TCRs could be counted in a quantitative, reproducible way. For every blood RNA sample, sequencing covered both the TCR alpha and TCR beta chains. The authors processed their data as follows. The median number of TCRs per sample was 85,000 to 100,000, ranging from about 20,000 to 700,000. The Decombinator software suite was used to annotate V, J and CDR3 in the TCR reads. To make PS versus PT1 abundance plots, every sample was subsampled to the same number of TCRs (28,000). Expanded TCRs were defined as absent before sensitization and observed at least eight times at the 2-week time point. TCRdb's own reprocessing of the public reads used fastp at Q25 and MiXCR and kept productive beta chains. A single entry per CDR3 protein holds the most common genes and DNA from its merged rows. TCRdb, not the authors, supplied the V and J calls. The sample yields approximately 370,000 distinct CDR3 sequences; 4.5% to 5.5% were counted once. The ten most abundant clones make up around 8.8% of the sample.

The sequences come from whole blood, collected in connection with sensitization to the hapten diphenylcyclopropenone (DPC). The sequence joins TRBV6-2 or TRBV6-3 to TRBJ1-1; 7 central bases correspond to TRBD1. The sequence was obtained from a woman younger than 35 with alopecia areata. Some clones in this sample may be carry-over from other donors' samples. The DNA sequence is given as TGTGCCAGCAGTTACAACAGGGGTACTGAAGCTTTCTTT. Translated, this is CASSYNRGTEAFF.